The 8 T cell receptor beta chains reported below all come from one sample, sequenced in a study of beta chain features in type 1 diabetes. cDNA synthesis used the whole RNA isolate, giving expressed TCRB sequences. TCRdb's table, derived via immunoSEQ multiplex PCR, lists solely in-frame clones and lacks some. This repertoire shows over 700,000 clones, about 17% found once; its top ten account for around 0.02%. Source material: naive CD4+ T cells from blood. The receptors originated from a woman younger than 35 in good health.

This clone has just a few counts. V gene TRBV28 combines with J gene TRBJ1-1, with a tentative D call TRBD1 (6 bases). Trimming removed 5 bases at V and 1 base at J, with 11 bases between. The CDR3 sequence is 14 residues long. Germline CDR1 is MDHEN and CDR2 is SYDVKM. The chain's CDR3 is CASSAYRENTEAFF. The DNA for the CDR3 is TGTGCCAGCAGTGCCTACAGGGAGAACACTGAAGCTTTCTTT.

This clone was observed a handful of times. This chain links TRBV21-1 with TRBJ2-6; TRBD2 is the table's D call and was not checked against the DNA. TRBV21-1 represents a pseudogene. The CDR3 is 17 amino acids. CDR3 in amino acids: CASRKPKPVSGANVLTF. DNA for the CDR3: TGTGCCAGCAGAAAACCCAAACCGGTCTCTGGGGCCAACGTCCTGACTTTC.

The CDR3 nucleotides are TGTGCCAGCTCACCTGGACAAGAACAGCCCCAGCATTTT. It is translated as CASSPGQEQPQHF. The rearrangement links TRBV18 to TRBJ1-5; D perhaps matches TRBD1 (5 bases). Trimming took off 3 bases at V and 7 bases at J, with 10 bases between the two ends. The CDR3 totals 13 residues. The germline CDR1 and CDR2 sequences are KGHSH and LQKENI.

V is TRBV7-9 and J is TRBJ1-2, with D possibly being TRBD1 (5 bases). This CDR3 spans 14 amino acids. Germline CDR1 and CDR2: SEHNR and FQNEAQ (reference sequence). The V and J ends lost 2 bases and 5 bases respectively, with 12 bases between them. The CDR3 reads CASSLRGVIYGYTF. The CDR3 DNA follows: TGTGCCAGCAGCTTAAGGGGAGTAATATATGGCTACACCTTC. Using reference TRBV7-9 and TRBJ1-2 for the parts outside the CDR3, the full variable domain is DTGVSQNPRHKITKRGQNVTFRCDPISEHNRLYWYRQTLGQGPEFLTYFQNEAQLEKSRLLSDRFSAERPKGSFSTLEIQRTEQGDSAMYLCASSLRGVIYGYTFGSGTRLTVV.

This rearrangement joins TRBV27 to TRBJ2-6; D is uncertain. Germline V lookup: CDR1 MNHEY, CDR2 SMNVEV (reference sequence). The length of the CDR3 is 16 residues. The V gene lost 4 bases and the J gene lost 0 bases, with 10 bases spanning the gap. CDR3 nucleotide sequence: TGTGCCAGCAGTTGGTCCCAACTCTCTGGGGCCAACGTCCTGACTTTC. It specifies CASSWSQLSGANVLTF.

This clone was seen more than once but under ten times. The chain couples TRBV19 to TRBJ2-7, with TRBD2 matching 9 bases. The trim removed 3 bases at V and 3 bases at J, leaving 6 bases unmatched. The CDR3 extends over 15 amino acids. Germline V CDR1 and CDR2: LNHDA, SQIVND (reference sequence). The CDR3 nucleotides are TGTGCCAGTAGTATTGCTAGCGGGAATATCTACGAGCAGTACTTC. As protein: CASSIASGNIYEQYF.

This clone was seen a few times. The genes are TRBV4-2 and TRBJ1-2; D is perhaps TRBD1 (6 bases). The CDR3 contains 16 residues. Deletions cut 1 base from V and 5 bases from J, with 17 bases between. CDR1 LGHNA and CDR2 YNFKEQ come from the germline V gene. The CDR3: CASSQVGAQINYGYTF. The CDR3 coding sequence is TGTGCCAGCAGCCAAGTGGGGGCGCAAATAAATTATGGCTACACCTTC.

About this clone itself: Other DNA sequences in this sample translate to the same CDR3. V is TRBV20-1 and J is TRBJ2-5; weak D call: TRBD1 (5 bases). Germline CDR1 DFQATT, CDR2 SNEGSKA (reference sequence). Trimming stripped 6 bases from V and 5 bases from J, with 7 bases between. The CDR3 runs to 10 residues. The CDR3 here is CSAGRETQYF. The CDR3 DNA follows: TGCAGTGCGGGGCGGGAGACCCAGTACTTC.